This TCR beta chain was obtained from a study of T cells in Graves' hyperthyroidism and ophthalmopathy. CDR3 length: 16 residues. From germline, CDR1 is KGHDR and CDR2 SFDVKD. The trim removed 8 bases at V and 7 bases at J, leaving 16 bases unmatched. There were TCR beta CDR3 regions amplified from RNA transcripts. During a first-round RT-PCR of the TCR CDR3, the HTBI primer set was used. TCRdb itself ran the multiplex PCR reads through MiXCR, one entry per CDR3 protein. The sample lists some 570,000 distinct CDR3 sequences; over 12% were seen once. This clonotype was recorded at least ten times. The receptor's source is a woman aged 18-29 years with Graves' ophthalmopathy. The sample taken for sequencing was blood. The chain has TRBV24-1 and TRBJ1-5; 7 bases line up with TRBD1. Here the CDR3 DNA reads TGTGCCACCACCACTGGTGGGAGGGGGCCAGGACAGCCCCAGCATTTT. This gives the protein CATTTGGRGPGQPQHF.